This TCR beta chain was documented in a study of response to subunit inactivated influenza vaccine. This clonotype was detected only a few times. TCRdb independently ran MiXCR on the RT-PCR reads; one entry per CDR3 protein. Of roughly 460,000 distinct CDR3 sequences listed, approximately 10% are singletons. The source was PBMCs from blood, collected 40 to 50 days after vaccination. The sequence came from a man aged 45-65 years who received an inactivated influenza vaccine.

In nucleotides, the CDR3 is TGTGCCAGCAGCCGATTTCAGGGGCCCGACCAGCCCCAGCATTTT. Residues: CASSRFQGPDQPQHF. The rearrangement joins TRBV11-2 to TRBJ1-5; weak D call: TRBD1 (6 bases). From germline, CDR1 is SGHAT and CDR2 FQNNGV. The CDR3 length is 15 residues. The germline V and J ends were trimmed by 5 bases and 7 bases, with 18 bases remaining between them.